Below are 8 T cell receptor beta chains sequenced from a single sample in a study of T cell changes during pregnancy in multiple sclerosis (dated by TCRdb to the late 2010s). The receptor library was made with the immunoSEQ multiplex PCR assay. TCRdb's version of the immuneACCESS table is confined to in-frame rearrangements and falls short of the full clone set. An unresolved V gene accounts for under half of the shortfall where checked; the remainder is of unknown origin. The sample profile shows about 59,000 clones; roughly 93% of them were found once. Roughly 0.34% of the sample belongs to the ten largest clones. The specimen comprised CD4+ T cells from peripheral blood mononuclear cells, sampled before pregnancy. These receptors all stem from a female donor with multiple sclerosis, enrolled in a pregnancy study.

V usage is TRBV5-4 and J usage is TRBJ1-5; D possibly corresponds to TRBD1 (6 bases). Trimming took off 3 bases at V and 0 bases at J, with 16 bases between the two ends. CDR3 length equals 17 residues. The germline V gene has CDR1 SGHNT and CDR2 YYREEE (reference sequence). CDR3 loop: CASSSPDSPLSNQPQHF. Written as DNA, the CDR3 is TGTGCCAGCAGCTCTCCGGACAGTCCCCTTAGCAATCAGCCCCAGCATTTT.

The rearrangement links TRBV27 to TRBJ2-1; TRBD2 aligns across 10 bases. The CDR3 length is 16 residues. CDR1 MNHEY and CDR2 SMNVEV come from the germline V gene (reference sequence). V trimming: 5 bases; J trimming: 4 bases; junction bases outside the gene matches: 8. The CDR3 sequence: CASSPAAGGGYNEQFF. The CDR3 bases are TGTGCCAGCAGTCCTGCAGCGGGAGGGGGTTACAATGAGCAGTTCTTC.

The chain links TRBV4-3 to TRBJ2-3; tentatively, D is TRBD2 (5 bases). V was cut by 4 bases and J by 2 bases, with 16 bases left in between. Germline assignment: CDR1 LGHNA and CDR2 YSLEER. The CDR3 has 16 residues. CDR3 sequence: CASSRRLASLTDTQYF. CDR3 DNA: TGCGCCAGCAGCCGACGGCTAGCCTCTCTCACAGATACGCAGTATTTT.

This clone was counted once. CDR3: CASSLSRLINEQFF. For the CDR3, the DNA is TGTGCCAGCAGCCTGTCCAGGCTAATCAATGAGCAGTTCTTC. This chain uses TRBV7-9 with TRBJ2-1; D not resolved. The ends were cut back, 5 bases at V and 6 bases at J, with 14 bases in the middle. CDR1 is SEHNR, CDR2 FQNEAQ, per germline (reference sequence). This CDR3 region has 14 residues. Supplemented by reference TRBV7-9 and TRBJ2-1, the full variable domain reads DTGVSQNPRHKITKRGQNVTFRCDPISEHNRLYWYRQTLGQGPEFLTYFQNEAQLEKSRLLSDRFSAERPKGSFSTLEIQRTEQGDSAMYLCASSLSRLINEQFFGPGTRLTVL.

This clone has only one observation. The V call is TRBV9, the J call TRBJ2-5; TRBD1 agrees at 9 bases. This CDR3 spans 15 amino acids. The germline CDR1 and CDR2 sequences are SGDLS and YYNGEE. V shed 3 bases and J 3 bases; nucleotides not matched to a gene: 6. The CDR3 sequence is CASSDTGGREETQYF. For the CDR3, the DNA is TGTGCCAGCAGCGATACAGGGGGCAGGGAAGAGACCCAGTACTTC.

This chain joins TRBV27 and TRBJ2-7, with 7 bases that match TRBD2. CDR3 length: 16 residues. The junction had 6 bases not matched to a gene; V was cut back by 0 bases and J by 1 base. CDR1 is MNHEY and CDR2 is SMNVEV in the germline V gene (reference sequence). The CDR3 DNA is TGTGCCAGCAGTTTATCATTGCGGGGGTTTTCCTACGAGCAGTACTTC. Its translation: CASSLSLRGFSYEQYF.

The chain joins TRBV4-3 to TRBJ1-2, with D unclear. CDR1 LGHNA and CDR2 YSLEER come from the germline V gene. The length of the CDR3 is 12 residues. V shed 3 bases and J shed 8 bases, with 10 bases lying between them. CDR3 bases: TGCGCCAGCAGCCACAAAACGGGAGGCTACACCTTC. It translates to CASSHKTGGYTF.

Here the CDR3 DNA reads TGTGCCAGCAGCTGGGGACAGGGGAACTATGGCTACACCTTC. Protein product: CASSWGQGNYGYTF. V is TRBV5-4 and J is TRBJ1-2; 10 nucleotides match TRBD1. The germline V gene encodes CDR1 SGHNT and CDR2 YYREEE (reference sequence). J was trimmed by 2 bases and V by 3 bases; bases with no gene match: 1. CDR3 length: 14 residues.